This T cell receptor (beta chain) was recovered during a study of vaccination effects on CD4 cells after COVID-19. Viral peptide pools were used in the ViraFEST assay to expand antigen-specific CD4+ T cells, and sequencing came afterward. CD4+ T cells were isolated after 10 days of culture. Nucleocapsid antibodies stayed negative before and after vaccination, showing no earlier SARS-CoV-2 infection. TCRdb's copy holds only in-frame clones and misses some; the assay was immunoSEQ multiplex PCR. The table has around 25,000 clones, 72% seen once. Notes on this clone: Its specificity is unknown.

CDR1 and CDR2 from the germline V gene are SGHDT and YYEEEE. The CDR3 covers 13 residues. V gave up 2 bases and J gave up 6 bases, with 8 bases separating them. Material: CD4+ T cells from PBMCs cultured with SARS-CoV-2 spike peptides, obtained before COVID-19 vaccination. The TCR was taken from a human donor who received a COVID-19 vaccine. The rearrangement links TRBV5-6 to TRBJ1-4, with TRBD1 as a possible D gene (5 bases). CDR3 in DNA: TGTGCCAGCAGCTTCCGGGGGGATGAAAAACTGTTTTTT. This codes for CASSFRGDEKLFF.